The 8 T cell receptor beta chains presented below share a single source sample, sequenced in a study of blood T cell repertoires in COVID-19 (dated by TCRdb to 2019 to 2021). Library preparation was by the immunoSEQ multiplex PCR assay. The clones in this table, taken by TCRdb from immuneACCESS, are in-frame only. Not every clone is retained; where verified, under half of the shortfall comes from an unresolved V gene, and the cause of the rest is unknown. The sample table shows over 200,000 clones, and 70% to 90% are seen once. The ten largest clones capture approximately 11% of the sample. Material: PBMCs or T cells enriched from blood (not recorded which). Receptors originate from a young man who had recovered from COVID-19.

This clone was found once. This chain joins TRBV18 and TRBJ2-7, with 9 bases matching TRBD1. The ends lost 3 bases at V and 7 bases at J; junction bases unmatched: 10. Per the germline V gene, CDR1 is KGHSH and CDR2 is LQKENI. There are 15 residues in the CDR3. CDR3 nucleotides: TGTGCCAGCTCACCTGGGGGACAGGGATCTGGGGAGCAGTACTTC. Residues: CASSPGGQGSGEQYF.

The gene calls are TRBV5-8 and TRBJ2-5; tentative D call: TRBD1 (5 bases). Trimming took off 1 base at V and 5 bases at J, with 12 bases between the two ends. This CDR3 region has 14 residues. Per germline, CDR1 SGHTS and CDR2 YDEGEE. The CDR3 here is CASSLTGGWETQYF. The CDR3 region has the DNA TGTGCCAGCAGCTTGACAGGCGGTTGGGAGACCCAGTACTTC. Full variable domain (outside the CDR3, taken from reference TRBV5-8 and TRBJ2-5): EAGVTQSPTHLIKTRGQQATLRCSPISGHTSVYWYQQALGLGLQFLLWYDEGEERNRGNFPPRFSGRQFPNYSSELNVNALELEDSALYLCASSLTGGWETQYFGPGTRLLVL.

The rearrangement joins TRBV5-5 to TRBJ1-4; D remains unclear. Trimming left V 4 bases short and J 7 bases short, with 17 bases between. CDR1 and CDR2 from the germline V gene are SGHKS and YYEKEE (reference sequence). This CDR3 has 15 residues. The CDR3 DNA sequence: TGTGCCAGCAGCCCCACGAAGTCCCTCGGTGAAAAACTGTTTTTT. Translating it yields CASSPTKSLGEKLFF. The full variable domain, with the rest looked up from reference TRBV5-5 and TRBJ1-4, is DAGVTQSPTHLIKTRGQQVTLRCSPISGHKSVSWYQQVLGQGPQFIFQYYEKEERGRGNFPDRFSARQFPNYSSELNVNALLLGDSALYLCASSPTKSLGEKLFFGSGTQLSVL.

This clone was counted ten times or more. The gene calls are TRBV5-1 and TRBJ2-1; 13 bases fit TRBD2. This CDR3 region has 17 residues. Looked up from germline, CDR1 is SGHRS and CDR2 is YFSETQ. V shed 4 bases, J shed 5 bases, and the junction held 9 bases outside the gene matches. Here the CDR3 reads CASSVIGTSGIHNEQFF. The CDR3 nucleotides read TGCGCCAGCAGCGTGATAGGGACTAGCGGGATACACAATGAGCAGTTCTTC.

The chain links TRBV24-1 to TRBJ2-1, with TRBD2 matching 10 bases. V was pared by 3 bases and J by 2 bases, with 3 bases of the junction left unmatched. Germline V gene lookup returns CDR1 KGHDR and CDR2 SFDVKD. The CDR3 spans 16 residues. CDR3 bases: TGTGCCACCAGTGATACTAGCGGGGTGGCCTACAATGAGCAGTTCTTC. Encoded protein: CATSDTSGVAYNEQFF.

This chain connects TRBV29-1 to TRBJ2-2; 13 bases map to TRBD2. This CDR3 comprises 17 residues. The J segment lost 2 bases and the V segment lost 4 bases, leaving 7 bases of the junction unmatched. Germline CDR1 SQVTM, CDR2 ANQGSEA. The CDR3 is CSVAGLAGALNTGELFF. The CDR3 coding sequence is TGCAGCGTTGCCGGACTAGCGGGGGCCCTTAACACCGGGGAGCTGTTTTTT.

This clone was counted a single time. The chain couples TRBV11-1 to TRBJ2-4; no definite D call. The germline V gene has CDR1 SGHAT and CDR2 FQDESV (reference sequence). The length of the CDR3 is 16 residues. Trimming took off 5 bases at V and 0 bases at J, with 14 bases between the two ends. The CDR3: CASSGNWPIAKNIQYF. The CDR3 DNA reads as TGTGCCAGCAGCGGCAATTGGCCGATAGCCAAAAACATTCAGTACTTC.

This chain uses TRBV5-4 with TRBJ1-2, with 10 bases fitting TRBD1. Germline trimming cut 1 base from V and 6 bases from J; bases unmatched to any gene: 3. Germline CDR1 reads SGHNT; CDR2 reads YYREEE (reference sequence). CDR3 size: 14 residues. The CDR3 here is CASSLKGQGHGYTF. Here the CDR3 DNA reads TGTGCCAGCAGCTTGAAGGGACAGGGGCATGGCTACACCTTC.